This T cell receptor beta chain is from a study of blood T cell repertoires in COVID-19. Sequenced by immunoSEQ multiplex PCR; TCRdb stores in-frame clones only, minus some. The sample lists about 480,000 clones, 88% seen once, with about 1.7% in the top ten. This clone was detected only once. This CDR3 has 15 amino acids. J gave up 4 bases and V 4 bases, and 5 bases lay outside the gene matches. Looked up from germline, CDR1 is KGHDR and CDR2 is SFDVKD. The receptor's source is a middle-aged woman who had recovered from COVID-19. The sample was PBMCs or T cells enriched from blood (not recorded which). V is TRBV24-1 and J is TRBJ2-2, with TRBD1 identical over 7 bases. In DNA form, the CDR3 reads TGTGCCACCAGTGACCACAGGGGTTTCACCGGGGAGCTGTTTTTT. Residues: CATSDHRGFTGELFF.